This TCR beta chain emerged from a study of breast tumors, draining lymph nodes, adjacent tissues. General study points: The data were judged consistent with most tumor T cells coming from lymph node and expanding in tumor. Data only fit, rather than demonstrated, lymph node origin of most tumor T cells. Tumor TCR diversity was below lymph nodes but above nontumor tissue.

TCRdb re-derived calls from the multiplex PCR reads in MiXCR, one entry per CDR3 protein. The sample records roughly 100,000 distinct CDR3 sequences, 30% being singletons. Breast cancer patients provided tissue from their axillary draining lymph nodes. The table lists this clonotype with a count of one. Its specificity is unknown. The CDR3 has 15 residues. This chain links TRBV3-2 with TRBJ1-1. TRBV3-2 is described as a pseudogene. This clonotype originated in a female donor with breast cancer. Some clones in this sample may be carry-over from other donors' samples. The sample comprised axillary lymph node tissue. CDR3 sequence reads: CASSQVSWQVAEAFF. The CDR3 DNA sequence: TGTGCCAGCAGCCAAGTCAGTTGGCAGGTCGCTGAAGCTTTCTTT.